This T cell receptor (beta chain) was obtained from a study of vaccination effects on CD4 cells after COVID-19. Study results and limitations: Convalescent patients were scarce, and early post-infection timepoints were absent.

The germline V and J ends were trimmed by 0 bases and 6 bases, with 9 bases remaining between them. The CDR3 is 13 residues long. Germline CDR1 SGHRS, CDR2 YFSETQ. Using immunoSEQ multiplex PCR, the repertoire was profiled, and TCRdb retains in-frame clones only, with some absent. The sample has just over 55,000 clones; approximately 72% are singletons. When around nine days of culture had elapsed, CD4+ T cells were isolated. BNT162b2 vaccine or mRNA-1273 vaccine was given to participants in two doses. Remarks on this clone: Its antigen is unknown.

The material sequenced was CD4+ T cells from PBMCs cultured without peptide, taken after COVID-19 vaccination. This clonotype was obtained from a human donor who received a COVID-19 vaccine. This rearrangement joins TRBV5-1 to TRBJ1-2; D gene uncertain. In nucleotides, the CDR3 is TGCGCCAGCAGCTTGGGGACTTTGGATGGCTACACCTTC. Translating gives CASSLGTLDGYTF.